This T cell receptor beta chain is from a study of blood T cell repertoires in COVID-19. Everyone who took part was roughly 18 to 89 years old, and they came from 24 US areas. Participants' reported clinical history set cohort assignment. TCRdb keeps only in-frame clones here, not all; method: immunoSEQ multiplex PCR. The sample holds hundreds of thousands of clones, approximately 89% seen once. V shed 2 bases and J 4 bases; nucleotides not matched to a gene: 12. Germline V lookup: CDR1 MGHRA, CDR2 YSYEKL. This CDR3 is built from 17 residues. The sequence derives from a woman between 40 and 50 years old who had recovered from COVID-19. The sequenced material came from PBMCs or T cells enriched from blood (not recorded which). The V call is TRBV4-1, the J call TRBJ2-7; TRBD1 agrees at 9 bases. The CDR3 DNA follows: TGCGCCAGCAGCCAATTGTCCTTCGGGACAGGGATGTACGAGCAGTACTTC. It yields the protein CASSQLSFGTGMYEQYF.